Here is one T cell receptor beta chain with its context. The antigen is undetermined. Other nucleotide sequences in the sample specify the same CDR3. These data come from a study of shared clonotypes between healthy human individuals. General study points: It was the non-shared clonotypes that had lower generation probabilities than clonotypes shared by all four donors. Sequencing depth was predicted to influence how clonotypes are shared among donors.

Genomic DNA per cell subset filled all wells of several immunoSEQ plates. The method was immunoSEQ multiplex PCR; TCRdb's version includes in-frame clones alone and lacks a portion of them. The sample gives millions of clones, under 95% of which show up once; roughly 1.7% is in the top ten. Cells designated naive CD8 were CD45RO-negative and were positively selected for CCR7, with terminally differentiated effector memory CD45RA+ cells excluded. V lost 4 bases to trimming and J lost 0 bases, with 10 bases between them. This CDR3 comprises 14 residues. Germline CDR1 is MNHNS and CDR2 is SASEGT. The receptor comes from a young man in good health. Some clones in this sample may be carry-over from other donors' samples. What was sequenced was naive CD8+ T cells from PBMCs. The V gene is TRBV6-1, the J gene TRBJ2-7; a possible D gene is TRBD2 (5 bases). As DNA, the CDR3 is TGTGCCAGCAGTGGACGGGGATCCTCCTACGAGCAGTACTTC. Amino acids: CASSGRGSSYEQYF.